A selection of T cell receptor beta chains follows, all from one sample in a study of early T cells in non-severe SARS-CoV-2 infection. TCRdb passed the 5' RACE reads through MiXCR, listing each CDR3 protein once. The top ten clones hold 5.5% to 6% of a sample with some 30,000 distinct CDR3 sequences, 3.5% to 5.5% of them seen once. The source material was whole blood, sampled at baseline. These receptor sequences come from an adult who was a healthcare worker with PCR-confirmed SARS-CoV-2 infection or an uninfected control (not recorded which). CDR3s include the opening cysteine and the closing phenylalanine or tryptophan. The D gene is left open where the match is weak. A clone size is listed for some rows: how often the clone was seen (once, few, many), or a class if it is expanded.

size | J | V | D | DNA | CDR3
few | TRBJ2-3 | TRBV7-2 | TRBD2 | TGTGCCAGCAGCACCCGAATGCTAGCGGGAGTATACACAGATACGCAGTATTTT | CASSTRMLAGVYTDTQYF
many | TRBJ1-1 | TRBV29-1 | - | TGCAGCGTTGAAGATAAAGGCTCTGAAGCTTTCTTT | CSVEDKGSEAFF
many | TRBJ2-1 | TRBV7-9 | - | TGTGCCAGCAGCGCCCCCGACGGCAACAATGAGCAGTTCTTC | CASSAPDGNNEQFF
many | TRBJ1-4 | TRBV2 | TRBD1 | TGTGCCAGCACCCTACGACAGGGGGGTAATGAAAAACTGTTTTTT | CASTLRQGGNEKLFF
many | TRBJ1-6 | TRBV28 | - | TGTGCCAGCAGTTTGCGTCGGCAGGGCGGGAATTCACCCCTCCACTTT | CASSLRRQGGNSPLHF
- | TRBJ1-1 | TRBV25-1 | - | TGTGCCAGCAGTGAACCCAGGGTTAACACTGAAGCTTTCTTT | CASSEPRVNTEAFF
many | TRBJ1-4 | TRBV5-1 | TRBD1 | TGCGCCAGCAGCCCGGGACAGCTACACCCAACTAATGAAAAACTGTTTTTT | CASSPGQLHPTNEKLFF
many | TRBJ2-7 | TRBV4-3 | TRBD2 | TGCGCCAGCAGCCAAGTTGCCTCGGCGGGACTACTCTCCTACGAGCAGTACTTC | CASSQVASAGLLSYEQYF
many | TRBJ2-1 | TRBV28 | TRBD2 | TGTGCCAGCAGTTTAGGGATAGCGGGGCCGTGGTCCGAGCAGTTCTTC | CASSLGIAGPWSEQFF
many | TRBJ2-7 | TRBV7-2 | - | TGTGCCAGCAGCTTAGATCGGGACATCTCCTACGAGCAGTACTTC | CASSLDRDISYEQYF
many | TRBJ2-2 | TRBV4-3 | - | TGCGCCAGCAGCCAAGTGTCGGTTAACACCGGGGAGCTGTTTTTT | CASSQVSVNTGELFF
- | TRBJ2-2 | TRBV6-5 | TRBD1 | TGTGCCAGCAGTTACGGGACAGTGAACACCGGGGAGCTGTTTTTT | CASSYGTVNTGELFF
medium-sized | TRBJ1-3 | TRBV7-6 | - | TGTGCCAGCAGCTTATCCCGCAGTCACTCTGGAAACACCATATATTTT | CASSLSRSHSGNTIYF
many | TRBJ1-5 | TRBV12-3/TRBV12-4 | - | TGTGCCAGCAGTTTAGGAACCGGCCAGGGATGGCAGCCCCAGCATTTT | CASSLGTGQGWQPQHF
many | TRBJ2-1 | TRBV18 | - | TGTGCCAGCTCACCAGAGGGGGGCGGCGCCTACAATGAGCAGTTCTTC | CASSPEGGGAYNEQFF
many | TRBJ2-3 | TRBV5-1 | - | TGCGCCAGCAGCTCGGGGGATACGCAGTATTTT | CASSSGDTQYF
many | TRBJ1-1 | TRBV2 | - | TGTGCCAGCAGCGTAGGTAGTGGCAGGTTGAACACTGAAGCTTTCTTT | CASSVGSGRLNTEAFF
many | TRBJ2-1 | TRBV27 | - | TGTGCCAGCAGCACTTACCCCGTTTCTTTCAATGAGCAGTTCTTC | CASSTYPVSFNEQFF
many | TRBJ1-1 | TRBV5-4 | - | TGTGCCATCCAGACGGGGTCCAGGGCAGCTGAAGCTTTCTTT | CAIQTGSRAAEAFF
few | TRBJ2-5 | TRBV7-9 | - | TGTGCCAGCAGCTTAGATAACAGCCAAGAGACCCAGTACTTC | CASSLDNSQETQYF
many | TRBJ1-4 | TRBV28 | - | TGTGCCAGCACCTTGAGGGCAGTGTATAATGAAAAACTGTTTTTT | CASTLRAVYNEKLFF
many | TRBJ2-7 | TRBV5-1 | - | TGCGCCAGCAGCTTCCCAGGACTAACCGAGCAGTACTTC | CASSFPGLTEQYF
many | TRBJ1-1 | TRBV12-3/TRBV12-4 | - | TGTGCCAGCAGTTTAATTGGGGGCGGCACTGAAGCTTTCTTT | CASSLIGGGTEAFF
- | TRBJ1-5 | TRBV18 | - | TGTGCCAGCTCACCACCAAATAGCGGGGGCGGTCAGCCCCAGCATTTT | CASSPPNSGGGQPQHF
many | TRBJ2-7 | TRBV28 | - | TGTGCCAGCAGGGGTGAAGTCCCCGGGCCGTGGGACGAGCAGTACTTC | CASRGEVPGPWDEQYF
many | TRBJ2-7 | TRBV9 | TRBD2 | TGTGCCAGCAGCGTTGGGACTATCCCCTACGAGCAGTACTTC | CASSVGTIPYEQYF
many | TRBJ2-2 | TRBV5-1 | - | TGCGCCAGCAGCTTGGGATGGTCGGGGGAGCTGTTTTTT | CASSLGWSGELFF
many | TRBJ2-2 | TRBV5-1 | TRBD1 | TGCGCCAGCAGCTTGGCGACAGGGCCCACCGGGGAGCTGTTTTTT | CASSLATGPTGELFF
many | TRBJ2-7 | TRBV7-6 | - | TGTGCCAGCAGCCACCGTCCCGGGACCAAGGAAGAGCAGTACTTC | CASSHRPGTKEEQYF
- | TRBJ2-7 | TRBV28 | TRBD1 | TGTGCCACCGTGACAGGGGGGTCATCTTACTACGAGCAGTACTTC | CATVTGGSSYYEQYF
many | TRBJ2-1 | TRBV11-2 | - | TGTGCCAGCACCCTAGGGGGTTTCTCCTACAATGAGCAGTTCTTC | CASTLGGFSYNEQFF
many | TRBJ1-3 | TRBV18 | - | TGTGCCAGCCTACAGGGCGAGTCGAACACCATATATTTT | CASLQGESNTIYF
few | TRBJ2-2 | TRBV7-8 | - | TGTGCCAGCAGCTTAGCAGGGTCCCACACCGGGGAGCTGTTTTTT | CASSLAGSHTGELFF
many | TRBJ1-1 | TRBV7-3 | - | TGTGCCAGCAGCTTAACGGGGAATGAAGCTTTCTTT | CASSLTGNEAFF
many | TRBJ1-1 | TRBV5-5 | - | TGTGCCAGCAGCTTGACACTAATGAACACTGAAGCTTTCTTT | CASSLTLMNTEAFF
few | TRBJ2-4 | TRBV10-2 | - | TGCGCCAGCAGTGAGTTCTCGGCAGGGGCGAAAAACATTCAGTACTTC | CASSEFSAGAKNIQYF
many | TRBJ2-1 | TRBV7-8 | TRBD1 | TGTGCCAGCAGCCCCCGGACAGGAAGGATTTCCTACAATGAGCAGTTCTTC | CASSPRTGRISYNEQFF
many | TRBJ1-6 | TRBV7-8 | - | TGTGCCAGCAGCTCGGAGGTCGGGAGCTCCTATAATTCACCCCTCCACTTT | CASSSEVGSSYNSPLHF
- | TRBJ2-7 | TRBV2 | TRBD2 | TGTGCCAGCAGTGATGTCGGGAGGGCCTACGAGCAGTACTTC | CASSDVGRAYEQYF
- | TRBJ2-7 | TRBV7-8 | - | TGTGCCAGCAGCTCGGGGGAGTACGAGCAGTACTTC | CASSSGEYEQYF
many | TRBJ1-6 | TRBV28 | TRBD1 | TGTGCCAGCAGTTTTAGGGGGCAATCACCCCTCCACTTT | CASSFRGQSPLHF
medium-sized | TRBJ1-6 | TRBV29-1 | - | TGCAGCGTTAAAGATGGCACCTATAATTCACCCCTCCACTTT | CSVKDGTYNSPLHF
many | TRBJ2-1 | TRBV5-1 | - | TGCGCCAGCAGCCTTTCGGGAACAGTAGGGGGCAATGAGCAGTTCTTC | CASSLSGTVGGNEQFF
many | TRBJ2-7 | TRBV7-3 | TRBD1 | TGTGCCAGCAGCGCAGGGGGAGCCGTAGCCGAGCAGTACTTC | CASSAGGAVAEQYF
- | TRBJ2-2 | TRBV10-3 | TRBD1 | TGTGCCATCAGTGATGACAGGGGGCAGGCCGGGGAGCTGTTTTTT | CAISDDRGQAGELFF
many | TRBJ2-3 | TRBV7-9 | TRBD1 | TGTGCCAGCGCCGCCGGGACAGGGGGCCCAGATACGCAGTATTTT | CASAAGTGGPDTQYF
many | TRBJ2-5 | TRBV13 | - | TGTGCCAGCAGCCTTCCTCGAGGGACCCAGTACTTC | CASSLPRGTQYF
- | TRBJ1-2 | TRBV5-4 | - | TGTGCCAGCAGCGGCGGGGGCCGGGCCCAGGCTGGCTACACCTTC | CASSGGGRAQAGYTF
- | TRBJ2-1 | TRBV11-2 | TRBD2 | TGTGCCAGCAGCTTAGAGGGCCTAGCGGGAGGGGGGAGGCAGTTCTTC | CASSLEGLAGGGRQFF
few | TRBJ2-7 | TRBV18 | - | TGTGCCAGCTCACCCGTTGAGGGAGTGCGCTACGAGCAGTACTTC | CASSPVEGVRYEQYF
many | TRBJ1-2 | TRBV4-2 | TRBD1 | TGTGCCAGCAGCCAAGATCCCGGACAGGCCTTTAACTATGGCTACACCTTC | CASSQDPGQAFNYGYTF
- | TRBJ2-7 | TRBV2 | - | TGTGCCAGCAGTGATTGGGCAGGGGCCCACGAGCAGTACTTC | CASSDWAGAHEQYF
many | TRBJ1-5 | TRBV18 | - | TGTGCCAGCTCACCCGGGGGCAATCAGCCCCAGCATTTT | CASSPGGNQPQHF
few | TRBJ2-2 | TRBV10-3 | TRBD2 | TGTGCCATCACAGCGGGGGATCACGGGGAGCTGTTTTTT | CAITAGDHGELFF